Listed here are 20 T cell receptor beta chains from one sample, sequenced in a study of T-cell reconstitution after alpha-beta-depleted transplantation in children. Unique molecular identifiers were incorporated when the TCRbeta library was constructed. TCRdb ran MiXCR on the PCR reads and lists one entry per CDR3 protein. The data contain more than 90,000 distinct CDR3 sequences, roughly 8.3% of them seen just once; the ten biggest clones take up under 8%. The material was PBMCs from the stem cell graft donor, obtained from the stem cell graft. Receptors originate from a human donor who donated a stem cell graft to a child with congenital amegakaryocytic thrombocytopenia.

This clonotype was detected ten times or more. The J gene is TRBJ1-6, the V gene TRBV5-1, with TRBD1 as a possible D gene (5 bases). Between the trimmed V and J ends, which lost 4 bases and 11 bases, there was a span of 16 bases. Germline assignment: CDR1 SGHRS and CDR2 YFSETQ. CDR3 size: 14 residues. CDR3 nucleotide sequence: TGCGCCAGCAGCGGGGAAGGGGAGACGGCACCCCTCCACTTT. Protein sequence: CASSGEGETAPLHF.

There are many counts of this clonotype. The chain is built from TRBV29-1 and TRBJ1-2; 12 nucleotides line up with TRBD1. CDR1 is SQVTM and CDR2 is ANQGSEA in the germline V gene. This CDR3 has 12 amino acids. J gave up 13 bases and V 3 bases, and 6 bases lay outside the gene matches. The CDR3 spells CSVDSGTGGLTF. Written as DNA, the CDR3 is TGCAGCGTTGACTCCGGGACAGGGGGCCTCACCTTC.

In this sample, this clonotype turned up many times. The gene calls are TRBV7-2 and TRBJ2-1, with D unresolved. This CDR3 has 12 residues. The V gene lost 0 bases and the J gene lost 5 bases, with 2 bases spanning the gap. From germline, CDR1 is SGHTA and CDR2 FQGNSA. CDR3 DNA: TGTGCCAGCAGCTTAGCTAACAATGAGCAGTTCTTC. Translating it yields CASSLANNEQFF.

In this sample, this clonotype turned up many times. The chain couples TRBV6-2 or TRBV6-3 to TRBJ2-7, with 11 bases lining up with TRBD2. V was clipped by 5 bases and J by 3 bases; unmatched bases: 9. The CDR3 runs 16 residues. Germline loops: CDR1 MNHEY, CDR2 SVGEGT. This CDR3 reads CASSLSGLAGLYEQYF. CDR3 sequence (DNA): TGTGCCAGCAGTCTCTCTGGACTAGCGGGCCTCTACGAGCAGTACTTC.

The table lists this clonotype with many counts. This sequence joins TRBV5-1 and TRBJ2-2; the D call may be TRBD1 or TRBD2 (5 bases each). From germline, CDR1 is SGHRS and CDR2 YFSETQ. The ends were cut back, 0 bases at V and 0 bases at J, with 9 bases in the middle. The CDR3 runs 16 residues. In nucleotides, the CDR3 is TGCGCCAGCAGCTTGGCTCGGGACCCGAACACCGGGGAGCTGTTTTTT. Protein: CASSLARDPNTGELFF.

The CDR3 region is CASSMDTSGTQYF. For the CDR3, the DNA is TGTGCCAGCAGCATGGACACATCGGGGACCCAGTACTTC. This chain links TRBV11-2 with TRBJ2-5; D might be TRBD1 (5 bases). V was clipped by 5 bases and J by 7 bases, with 14 bases between them. The CDR3 runs to 13 residues. Germline CDR1 SGHAT, CDR2 FQNNGV.

The chain uses TRBV20-1 and TRBJ2-5; 9 bases are shared with TRBD2. Germline V gives CDR1 DFQATT, CDR2 SNEGSKA (reference sequence). The CDR3 has 16 amino acids. CDR3 loop: CWALTLAGPQWETQYF. The CDR3 coding sequence is TGCTGGGCCCTCACCCTAGCGGGACCCCAGTGGGAGACCCAGTACTTC.

This clonotype was detected ten times or more. The chain employs TRBV27 and TRBJ2-3, with TRBD2 identical over 10 bases. Germline CDR1 and CDR2: MNHEY and SMNVEV (reference sequence). CDR3 length equals 16 residues. V lost 2 bases to trimming and J lost 3 bases; unmatched junction nucleotides: 5. CDR3 amino acids: CASSLQRGGGTDTQYF. CDR3 nucleotide sequence: TGTGCCAGCAGTTTACAGCGGGGGGGCGGAACAGATACGCAGTATTTT.

There are many counts of this clonotype. The CDR3 sequence: CASSSQRYNEQFF. DNA for the CDR3: TGTGCCAGCAGTTCACAGAGATACAATGAGCAGTTCTTC. The gene calls are TRBV6-2 or TRBV6-3 and TRBJ2-1, with D unresolved. Trimming pared 4 bases from V and 4 bases from J, leaving 8 bases between. The germline V gene encodes CDR1 MNHEY and CDR2 SVGEGT. The CDR3 loop spans 13 amino acids.

The chain uses TRBV5-1 and TRBJ1-4; tentative D call: TRBD1 (5 bases). The germline V gene encodes CDR1 SGHRS and CDR2 YFSETQ. The CDR3 sequence is 15 residues long. V was trimmed by 2 bases and J by 2 bases, leaving 10 bases between them. The CDR3 sequence is CASSLGRGTNEKLFF. The CDR3 bases are TGCGCCAGCAGCTTAGGTCGGGGGACTAATGAAAAACTGTTTTTT.

In this sample, this clonotype turned up many times. The rearrangement joins TRBV29-1 to TRBJ2-3; 7 positions match TRBD2. J was trimmed by 0 bases and V by 6 bases; bases with no gene match: 0. Germline lookup yields CDR1 SQVTM and CDR2 ANQGSEA. CDR3 size: 12 residues. The CDR3 nucleotides are TGCAGCGTGCGGGAGAGCACAGATACGCAGTATTTT. Amino acids: CSVRESTDTQYF.

This clonotype was seen only a few times. The genes are TRBV5-1 and TRBJ2-1; D might be TRBD1 or TRBD2, each matching 5 bases. Germline loops: CDR1 SGHRS, CDR2 YFSETQ. Trimming removed 1 base from V and 3 bases from J, with 20 bases in between. CDR3 length: 18 residues. CDR3 in DNA: TGCGCCAGCAGCTTGAATGGGGGAGCGAAAGCCAACTACAATGAGCAGTTCTTC. Its translation is CASSLNGGAKANYNEQFF.

This clonotype was recorded at least ten times. The rearrangement links TRBV20-1 to TRBJ2-1; 7 nucleotides match TRBD1. This CDR3 has 14 amino acids. V trimming: 6 bases; J trimming: 3 bases; junction bases outside the gene matches: 8. Germline CDR1 is DFQATT and CDR2 is SNEGSKA (reference sequence). The CDR3 sequence: CSASGQRGYNEQFF. CDR3 DNA: TGCAGTGCCTCGGGACAGCGAGGCTACAATGAGCAGTTCTTC.

There are many counts of this clonotype. J is TRBJ2-1 and V is TRBV11-2, with D hard to call. The germline V gene encodes CDR1 SGHAT and CDR2 FQNNGV. The CDR3 is 15 residues long. V lost 1 base, J lost 3 bases, and 10 bases lay in between. The CDR3 sequence: CASSLVWLSYNEQFF. The DNA of the CDR3 is TGTGCCAGCAGCTTAGTGTGGCTAAGCTACAATGAGCAGTTCTTC.

This clonotype was seen repeatedly, ten times or more. The J gene is TRBJ2-1, the V gene TRBV4-1; 8 bases are a match to TRBD2. The germline CDR1 and CDR2 sequences are MGHRA and YSYEKL. The CDR3 consists of 16 residues. After removal of 2 bases from V and 3 bases from J, the junction contained 6 bases not matched to a gene. CDR3 protein: CASSQLGLAGYNEQFF. CDR3 nucleotides: TGCGCCAGCAGCCAACTTGGACTAGCAGGCTACAATGAGCAGTTCTTC.

This clonotype turned up a few times. The chain carries TRBV3-1 and TRBJ1-5; D uncertain. This CDR3 spans 14 amino acids. The ends were cut back, 0 bases at V and 9 bases at J, with 12 bases in the middle. Germline V gives CDR1 LGHDT, CDR2 YNNKEL (reference sequence). CDR3 loop: CASSQDPGPGPQHF. CDR3 in DNA: TGTGCCAGCAGCCAAGATCCAGGCCCAGGGCCCCAGCATTTT.

This clonotype occurred many times. V and J are TRBV12-3 or TRBV12-4 and TRBJ1-5; maybe TRBD1 (5 bases). V dropped 6 bases and J dropped 10 bases, with 13 bases sitting between them. CDR3 size: 12 residues. This chain's CDR3 is CASSWGYLPQHF. In DNA form, the CDR3 reads TGTGCCAGCAGCTGGGGGTACTTACCCCAGCATTTT.

This clonotype has a count of ten or more. This chain connects TRBV7-9 to TRBJ2-7, with 9 bases matching TRBD1. The J segment lost 5 bases and the V segment lost 2 bases, leaving 7 bases of the junction unmatched. CDR1 SEHNR and CDR2 FQNEAQ come from the germline V gene (reference sequence). This CDR3 comprises 15 residues. CDR3: CASSLTGTGFDEQYF. The CDR3 DNA is TGTGCCAGCAGCTTAACCGGGACAGGGTTCGACGAGCAGTACTTC.

This clonotype was counted ten times or more. The J gene is TRBJ2-5, the V gene TRBV29-1; 9 bases are a match to TRBD1. Looked up from germline, CDR1 is SQVTM and CDR2 is ANQGSEA. The CDR3 runs 13 residues. J gave up 5 bases and V 1 base, and 2 bases lay outside the gene matches. CDR3 bases: TGCAGCGTTGAAGGGGGACAGGGTGAGACCCAGTACTTC. This sequence encodes CSVEGGQGETQYF.

The rearrangement joins TRBV28 to TRBJ1-2; D unclear. The CDR3 totals 14 residues. Trimming took off 2 bases at V and 8 bases at J, with 15 bases between the two ends. Per the germline V gene, CDR1 is MDHEN and CDR2 is SYDVKM. CDR3 amino acids: CASSLSLGAGGYTF. For the CDR3, the DNA is TGTGCCAGCAGTTTAAGTTTGGGTGCGGGCGGCTACACCTTC.